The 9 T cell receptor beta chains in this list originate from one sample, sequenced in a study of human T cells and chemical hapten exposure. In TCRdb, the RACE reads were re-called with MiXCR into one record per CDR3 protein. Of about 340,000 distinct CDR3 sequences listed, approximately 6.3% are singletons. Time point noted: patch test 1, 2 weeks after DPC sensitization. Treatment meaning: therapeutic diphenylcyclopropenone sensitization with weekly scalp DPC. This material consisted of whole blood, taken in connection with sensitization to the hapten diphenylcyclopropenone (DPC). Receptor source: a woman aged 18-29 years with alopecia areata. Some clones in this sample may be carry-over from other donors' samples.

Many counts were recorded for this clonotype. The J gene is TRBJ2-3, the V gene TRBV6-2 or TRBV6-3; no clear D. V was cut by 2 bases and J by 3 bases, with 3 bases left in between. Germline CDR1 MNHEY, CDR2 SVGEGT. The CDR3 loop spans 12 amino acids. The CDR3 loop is CASSYPTDTQYF. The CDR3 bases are TGTGCCAGCAGTTACCCGACAGATACGCAGTATTTT.

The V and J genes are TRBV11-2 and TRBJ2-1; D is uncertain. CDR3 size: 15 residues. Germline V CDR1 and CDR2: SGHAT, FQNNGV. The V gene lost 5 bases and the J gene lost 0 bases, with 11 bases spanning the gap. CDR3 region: CASSIKASSYNEQFF. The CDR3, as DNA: TGTGCCAGCAGCATAAAAGCGAGCTCCTACAATGAGCAGTTCTTC.

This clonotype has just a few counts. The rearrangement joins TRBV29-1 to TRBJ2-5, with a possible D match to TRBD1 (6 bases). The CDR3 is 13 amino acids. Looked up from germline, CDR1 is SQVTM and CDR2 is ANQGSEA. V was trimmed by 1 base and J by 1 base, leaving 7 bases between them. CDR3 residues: CSVEGGPQETQYF. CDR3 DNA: TGCAGCGTTGAAGGGGGGCCCCAAGAGACCCAGTACTTC.

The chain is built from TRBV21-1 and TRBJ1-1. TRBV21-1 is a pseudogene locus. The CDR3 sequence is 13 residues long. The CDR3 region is CASSKKGGTEAFF. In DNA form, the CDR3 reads TGTGCCAGCAGCAAAAAGGGAGGCACTGAAGCTTTCTTT.

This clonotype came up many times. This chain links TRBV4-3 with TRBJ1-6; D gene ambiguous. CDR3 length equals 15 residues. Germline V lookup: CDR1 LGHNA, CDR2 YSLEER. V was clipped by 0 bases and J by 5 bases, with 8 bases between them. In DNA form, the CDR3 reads TGCGCCAGCAGCCAAGATGGCAGAGATAATTCACCCCTCCACTTT. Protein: CASSQDGRDNSPLHF.

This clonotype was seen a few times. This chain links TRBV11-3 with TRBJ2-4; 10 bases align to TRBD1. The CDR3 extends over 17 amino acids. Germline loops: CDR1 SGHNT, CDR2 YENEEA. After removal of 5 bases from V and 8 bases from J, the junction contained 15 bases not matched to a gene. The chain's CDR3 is CASSVGQGESVSHIQYF. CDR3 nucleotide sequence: TGTGCCAGCAGCGTAGGACAGGGGGAAAGCGTGAGCCACATTCAGTACTTC. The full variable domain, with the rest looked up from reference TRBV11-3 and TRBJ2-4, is EAGVVQSPRYKIIEKKQPVAFWCNPISGHNTLYWYLQNLGQGPELLIRYENEEAVDDSQLPKDRFSAERLKGVDSTLKIQPAELGDSAVYLCASSVGQGESVSHIQYFGAGTRLSVL.

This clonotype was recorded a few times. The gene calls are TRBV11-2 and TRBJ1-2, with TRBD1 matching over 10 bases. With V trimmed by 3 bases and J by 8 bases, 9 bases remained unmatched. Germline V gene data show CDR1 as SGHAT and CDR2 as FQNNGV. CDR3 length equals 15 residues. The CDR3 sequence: CASSLWGQGLGGYTF. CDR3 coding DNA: TGTGCCAGCAGCTTGTGGGGACAGGGGTTGGGAGGCTACACCTTC.

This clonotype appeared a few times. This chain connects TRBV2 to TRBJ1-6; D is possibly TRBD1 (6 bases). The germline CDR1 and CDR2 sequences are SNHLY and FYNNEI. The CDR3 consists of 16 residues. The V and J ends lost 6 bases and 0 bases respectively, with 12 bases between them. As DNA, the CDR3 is TGTGCCAGCAGGGACAGTATGACCTCCTATAATTCACCCCTCCACTTT. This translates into CASRDSMTSYNSPLHF.

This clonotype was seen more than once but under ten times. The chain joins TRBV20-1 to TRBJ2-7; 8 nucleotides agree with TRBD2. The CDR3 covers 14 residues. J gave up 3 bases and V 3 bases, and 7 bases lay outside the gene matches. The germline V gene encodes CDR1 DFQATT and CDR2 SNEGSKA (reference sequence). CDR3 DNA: TGCAGTGCTAGTCCCGCGGGGGGCCTCTACGAGCAGTACTTC. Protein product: CSASPAGGLYEQYF.